The 28 T cell receptor beta chains below were found in one sample sequenced in a study of blood T cell repertoires in COVID-19. Repertoires were generated with immunoSEQ multiplex PCR, while TCRdb's copy carries only in-frame clones and drops some. In the table there are roughly 380,000 clones, about 89% of which are singletons. Sequences were obtained from peripheral blood. These receptors all come from a woman in her forties with COVID-19, enrolled during active disease.

The CDR3 sequence is CASRLTGLVYTDTQYF. The CDR3 region has the DNA TGTGCCAGCAGACTTACGGGACTGGTATACACAGATACGCAGTATTTT. This sequence joins TRBV11-2 and TRBJ2-3; D perhaps matches TRBD2 (6 bases). The CDR3 is 16 residues long. Trimming took 6 bases from V and 2 from J, leaving 18 bases between them. CDR1 is SGHAT, CDR2 FQNNGV, per germline.

The chain couples TRBV3-1 (or the pseudogene TRBV3-2) to TRBJ1-2; TRBD1 matches 7 bases. The CDR3 runs to 13 residues. Looked up from germline, CDR1 is LGHDT and CDR2 is YNNKEL (reference sequence). Trimming removed 1 base from V and 9 bases from J; junction bases left unmatched: 5. Here the CDR3 reads CASSQGQGRSYTF. The CDR3 bases are TGTGCCAGCAGCCAAGGACAGGGACGGAGCTACACCTTC.

J is TRBJ1-4 and V is TRBV18; perhaps TRBD1 as D (6 bases). The CDR3 is 13 residues long. From germline, CDR1 is KGHSH and CDR2 LQKENI. V was cut by 2 bases and J by 8 bases, with 9 bases left in between. The CDR3 DNA reads as TGTGCCAGCTCACCAGATCAGGGGGAAAAACTGTTTTTT. It encodes CASSPDQGEKLFF.

The V gene is TRBV7-3, the J gene TRBJ2-2; TRBD1 agrees at 9 bases. The junction had 8 bases not matched to a gene; V was cut back by 10 bases and J by 5 bases. This CDR3 contains 14 residues. The germline gives CDR1 SGHTA, CDR2 FQGTGA. The DNA for the CDR3 is TGTGCCACCTCGGGACAGGGATGGACCGGGGAGCTGTTTTTT. It translates to CATSGQGWTGELFF.

This chain connects TRBV9 to TRBJ1-1, with 8 bases lining up with TRBD1. CDR1 and CDR2 from the germline V gene are SGDLS and YYNGEE. The CDR3 runs 16 residues. J was trimmed by 0 bases and V by 0 bases; bases with no gene match: 4. CDR3 sequence (DNA): TGTGCCAGCAGCGTAGGGCAGGGGGCCCTGAACACTGAAGCTTTCTTT. This sequence encodes CASSVGQGALNTEAFF.

CDR3 sequence (DNA): TGTGCCAGCGGGGTTGGCAGGGGCGAAAAACTGTTTTTT. Its protein is CASGVGRGEKLFF. The chain employs TRBV6-5 and TRBJ1-4, with D maybe TRBD1 (6 bases). In germline, CDR1 is MNHEY, CDR2 SVGAGI. CDR3 length equals 13 residues. The V end lost 8 bases, the J end lost 8 bases, and 15 bases lay between the germline ends.

The rearrangement links TRBV21-1 to TRBJ2-1; no DNA check was done on the table's D call, TRBD2. TRBV21-1 is a documented pseudogene. The CDR3 covers 18 residues. DNA of the CDR3: TGTGCCAGCAGCAAAGCGCTTTGGTGGAGAAACACCTACAATGAGCAGTTCTTC. Translated, it gives CASSKALWWRNTYNEQFF.

The chain combines TRBV12-3 or TRBV12-4 with TRBJ1-3; D call uncertain. With 5 bases removed from V and 2 bases from J, the gap between germline ends came to 7 bases. The CDR3 spans 13 residues. Here the CDR3 DNA reads TGTGCCAGCAGTAGCTCCACTGGAAACACCATATATTTT. The encoded protein is CASSSSTGNTIYF.

This chain links TRBV15 with TRBJ1-1; D not resolved. Germline CDR1 and CDR2: LNHNV and YYDKDF (reference sequence). V was shortened by 1 base and J by 4 bases, with 7 bases between the two germline ends. The CDR3 extends over 13 amino acids. This chain's CDR3 is CATSRVKSTEAFF. The CDR3 DNA follows: TGTGCCACCAGCAGAGTTAAGAGCACTGAAGCTTTCTTT.

A word on this clone: Its ends do not fully match the called genes, so a read error is possible. CDR3 bases: TGTGCCAGTAGTATTGTCGGGGAGGGCTATCGCTACACCTTC. Amino acids: CASSIVGEGYRYTF. The chain combines TRBV19 with TRBJ1-2; D unclear. Looked up from germline, CDR1 is LNHDA and CDR2 is SQIVND (reference sequence). The CDR3 is 14 residues long.

This clone was observed once. The J gene is TRBJ2-3, the V gene TRBV6-5, with D tentatively TRBD2 (6 bases). Trimming took off 8 bases at V and 3 bases at J, with 18 bases between the two ends. Germline CDR1 reads MNHEY; CDR2 reads SVGAGI. The CDR3 totals 15 residues. Here the CDR3 reads CASRDSNGPTDTQYF. Written as DNA, the CDR3 is TGTGCCAGCCGGGACTCCAACGGACCAACAGATACGCAGTATTTT.

The chain is built from TRBV7-2 and TRBJ1-2; D not resolved. V was clipped by 1 base and J by 3 bases, with 15 bases between them. The CDR3 extends over 16 amino acids. Per the germline V gene, CDR1 is SGHTA and CDR2 is FQGNSA. CDR3 sequence (DNA): TGTGCCAGCAGCTTAGTTGGCAGTACCGATTACTATGGCTACACCTTC. Encoded protein: CASSLVGSTDYYGYTF.

This chain links TRBV10-3 with TRBJ2-7, with D possibly TRBD1 on 7 matching bases. CDR1 and CDR2 from the germline V gene are ENHRY and SYGVKD. The CDR3 contains 14 residues. V lost 2 bases to trimming and J lost 1 base, with 9 bases between them. The CDR3 spells CAISEPGGSYEQYF. CDR3 bases: TGTGCCATCAGTGAGCCAGGGGGGTCCTACGAGCAGTACTTC.

The CDR3 sequence: CASSLRGVGTDTQYF. Here the CDR3 DNA reads TGCGCCAGCAGCTTGAGGGGTGTTGGGACAGATACGCAGTATTTT. The V gene is TRBV5-1, the J gene TRBJ2-3, with D possibly being TRBD1 (5 bases). Germline assignment: CDR1 SGHRS and CDR2 YFSETQ. The CDR3 contains 15 residues. The ends were cut back, 1 base at V and 3 bases at J, with 12 bases in the middle.

This sequence joins TRBV7-8 and TRBJ2-2, with 7 nucleotides matching TRBD1. Trimming removed 2 bases from V and 6 bases from J; junction bases left unmatched: 9. The CDR3 loop spans 16 amino acids. CDR1 SGHVS and CDR2 FQNEAQ come from the germline V gene. The CDR3 reads CASSLWARQGAGELFF. The CDR3 DNA reads TGTGCCAGCAGCTTATGGGCGCGGCAGGGGGCCGGGGAGCTGTTTTTT.

The chain uses TRBV27 and TRBJ1-5; 7 positions match TRBD1. From germline, CDR1 is MNHEY and CDR2 SMNVEV (reference sequence). V dropped 7 bases and J dropped 5; count of bases not matched to a gene: 14. This CDR3 is 16 amino acids long. The CDR3 DNA is TGTGCCAGCATTTTGCCGGGACAGCTGGACTATCAGCCCCAGCATTTT. It encodes CASILPGQLDYQPQHF.

Comment on this clone: Within the sample, other DNA sequences also encode this same CDR3. CDR3 sequence: CSASRGYGYTF. The CDR3 DNA sequence: TGCAGTGCTAGTCGCGGCTATGGCTACACCTTC. The chain carries TRBV20-1 and TRBJ1-2; D gene unclear. Trimming left V 3 bases short and J 4 bases short, with 6 bases between. Germline V gene data show CDR1 as DFQATT and CDR2 as SNEGSKA (reference sequence). The CDR3 is made up of 11 amino acids.

The chain links TRBV11-3 to TRBJ2-1; D is ambiguous. The CDR3 is made up of 13 amino acids. Germline CDR1 and CDR2: SGHNT and YENEEA. V lost 5 bases to trimming and J lost 7 bases, with 12 bases between them. The DNA of the CDR3 is TGTGCCAGCAGCCTTACTTCCGGGAATGAGCAGTTCTTC. It specifies CASSLTSGNEQFF.

This chain joins TRBV6-2 or TRBV6-3 and TRBJ1-5; 8 nucleotides match TRBD1. The CDR3 contains 16 residues. With 3 bases clipped from V and 5 bases from J, the junction kept 9 bases outside the gene matches. CDR1 is MNHEY and CDR2 is SVGEGT in the germline V gene. Written as DNA, the CDR3 is TGTGCCAGCAGTTATATGCCGGACAGGGTCGATCAGCCCCAGCATTTT. The encoded protein is CASSYMPDRVDQPQHF.

The chain employs TRBV30 and TRBJ1-5; unclear D gene. The CDR3 sequence is 12 residues long. V was cut by 3 bases and J by 3 bases, with 6 bases left in between. Germline CDR1 and CDR2: GTSNPN and SVGIG (reference sequence). CDR3 DNA sequence: TGTGCCTGGAGCCCCAACAATCAGCCCCAGCATTTT. Translation gives CAWSPNNQPQHF.

This clone was recorded once. The chain uses TRBV4-3 and TRBJ1-1; possibly TRBD1 for D (5 bases). Trimming cost V 4 bases and J 0 bases, with 9 bases left between them. CDR1 is LGHNA and CDR2 is YSLEER in the germline V gene. The CDR3 has 14 amino acids. CDR3 sequence (DNA): TGCGCCAGCAGCCGACAGAACTTGAACACTGAAGCTTTCTTT. It yields the protein CASSRQNLNTEAFF.

This clone has only one observation. This CDR3 reads CASSLQGGDYGYTF. The CDR3 DNA is TGCGCCAGCAGCTTACAGGGCGGAGACTATGGCTACACCTTC. The chain employs TRBV5-1 and TRBJ1-2, with D perhaps TRBD1 (6 bases). Germline V CDR1 and CDR2: SGHRS, YFSETQ. The CDR3 is 14 amino acids. Trimming shortened V by 2 bases and J by 3 bases, and 11 bases separated the two germline ends.

The V call is TRBV28, the J call TRBJ1-5, with TRBD1 identical over 7 bases. The CDR3 extends over 15 amino acids. With 6 bases clipped from V and 3 bases from J, the junction kept 8 bases outside the gene matches. In germline, CDR1 is MDHEN, CDR2 SYDVKM. The CDR3 nucleotides are TGTGCCAGCAGCCTGTGGAGGGGGCTCAATCAGCCCCAGCATTTT. It codes for CASSLWRGLNQPQHF.

V is TRBV29-1 and J is TRBJ1-1; D is perhaps TRBD1 (6 bases). Trimming left V 2 bases short and J 3 bases short, with 13 bases between. The CDR3 contains 14 residues. Germline V gives CDR1 SQVTM, CDR2 ANQGSEA. Here the CDR3 reads CSVEPTKGDTEAFF. As DNA, the CDR3 is TGCAGCGTTGAACCGACAAAGGGGGACACTGAAGCTTTCTTT. Based on the CDR3 plus reference TRBV29-1 and TRBJ1-1, the full variable domain is SAVISQKPSRDICQRGTSLTIQCQVDSQVTMMFWYRQQPGQSLTLIATANQGSEATYESGFVIDKFPISRPNLTFSTLTVSNMSPEDSSIYLCSVEPTKGDTEAFFGQGTRLTVV.

V usage is TRBV19 and J usage is TRBJ2-7; tentatively, D is TRBD1 (6 bases). CDR3 length equals 14 residues. CDR1 and CDR2 (germline): LNHDA, SQIVND (reference sequence). The V end was cut by 6 bases, the J end by 0 bases, with 12 bases between. Here the CDR3 DNA reads TGTGCCAGTAGGTCAACAGGGAGCTCCTACGAGCAGTACTTC. It translates to CASRSTGSSYEQYF.

The chain uses TRBV7-3 and TRBJ2-1, with D perhaps matching TRBD2 (5 bases). The V gene lost 2 bases and the J gene lost 11 bases, with 19 bases spanning the gap. Germline-derived CDR1 and CDR2 are SGHTA and FQGTGA. The CDR3 contains 15 residues. The chain's CDR3 is CASSLLASAQEKQFF. The CDR3 nucleotides read TGTGCCAGCAGCTTATTAGCGAGTGCCCAAGAGAAGCAGTTCTTC. The whole variable domain, filled in from reference TRBV7-3 and TRBJ2-1, reads GAGVSQTPSNKVTEKGKYVELRCDPISGHTALYWYRQSLGQGPEFLIYFQGTGAADDSGLPNDRFFAVRPEGSVSTLKIQRTERGDSAVYLCASSLLASAQEKQFFGPGTRLTVL.

This sequence joins TRBV6-6 and TRBJ1-3, with no clear D. CDR1 is MNHNY and CDR2 is SVGAGI in the germline V gene (reference sequence). The CDR3 has 12 amino acids. Trimming shortened V by 2 bases and J by 4 bases, and 3 bases separated the two germline ends. DNA of the CDR3: TGTGCCAGCAGTTACCAGGGAAACACCATATATTTT. It specifies CASSYQGNTIYF.

This sequence joins TRBV19 and TRBJ1-1, with TRBD1 identical over 8 bases. Trimming removed 7 bases from V and 1 base from J; junction bases left unmatched: 8. The CDR3 runs to 15 residues. Germline V gene sequence: CDR1 LNHDA, CDR2 SQIVND (reference sequence). CDR3 in amino acids: CASIDRGQRNTEAFF. DNA of the CDR3: TGTGCCAGTATCGACAGGGGCCAGAGGAACACTGAAGCTTTCTTT. Looking up the rest from reference TRBV19 and TRBJ1-1 gives the full variable domain: DGGITQSPKYLFRKEGQNVTLSCEQNLNHDAMYWYRQDPGQGLRLIYYSQIVNDFQKGDIAEGYSVSREKKESFPLTVTSAQKNPTAFYLCASIDRGQRNTEAFFGQGTRLTVV.